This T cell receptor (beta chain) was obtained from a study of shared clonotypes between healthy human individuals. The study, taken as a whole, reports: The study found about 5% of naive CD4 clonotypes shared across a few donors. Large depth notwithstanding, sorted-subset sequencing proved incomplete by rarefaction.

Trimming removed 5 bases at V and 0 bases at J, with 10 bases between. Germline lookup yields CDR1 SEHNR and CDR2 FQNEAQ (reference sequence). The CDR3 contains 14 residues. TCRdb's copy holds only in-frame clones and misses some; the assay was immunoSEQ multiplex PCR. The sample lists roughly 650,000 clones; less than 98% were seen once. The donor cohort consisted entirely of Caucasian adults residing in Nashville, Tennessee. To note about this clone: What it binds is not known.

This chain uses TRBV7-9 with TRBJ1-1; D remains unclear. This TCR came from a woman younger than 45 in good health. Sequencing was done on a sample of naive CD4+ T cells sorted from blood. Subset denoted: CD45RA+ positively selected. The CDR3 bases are TGTGCCAGCAGCCCCTGGACGGTGAACACTGAAGCTTTCTTT. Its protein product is CASSPWTVNTEAFF. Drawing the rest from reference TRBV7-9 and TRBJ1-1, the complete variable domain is DTGVSQNPRHKITKRGQNVTFRCDPISEHNRLYWYRQTLGQGPEFLTYFQNEAQLEKSRLLSDRFSAERPKGSFSTLEIQRTEQGDSAMYLCASSPWTVNTEAFFGQGTRLTVV.